Below, one T cell receptor (beta chain) is given with its context. This clone's antigen is unknown. Nothing much larger sits one base from this clone, and base qualities are not available. V was cut back by 4 bases and J by 0 bases, leaving a gap of 12 bases between them. For CDR1 and CDR2, the germline V gene lists SQVTM and ANQGSEA. Reading from cysteine to phenylalanine, the CDR3 counts 15 amino acids. Of all the DNA, just the CDR3 is kept, 45 bases in frame from base 1. TCRbeta CDR3 regions were amplified from genomic DNA using the immunoSEQ Assay, a bias-controlled multiplex PCR. As for how the authors treated the data: The number of nucleated cells in each sample was estimated from the amplification of reference gene primers within the assay. To quantify the absolute abundance of each unique TCRbeta CDR3 rearrangement, sequence reads were collapsed and filtered. For each sample, productive Simpson clonality was calculated as the square root of Simpson's diversity index over productive rearrangements. The source is immuneACCESS, and TCRdb retained only in-frame sequences with V and J called. Part of the clones is not carried over; for the studies checked, unresolved V genes explain less than half of this, and the remainder is unexplained. The V and J calls and clone size were taken over from that table, and D and trimming were inferred from the DNA. This sample gives roughly 200,000 clones in total; approximately 86% of them show up just once. The ten largest clones add up to roughly 4% of the sample.

Participants in the prospective study were aged about 18 to 95 years, lived in approximately 26 United States geographic areas, and enrolled through a virtual design. In the prospective study, cohorts were assigned on the basis of participant-reported clinical history obtained from a screening survey and a study questionnaire. Exposed participants had been in contact, within 2 weeks of entering the study, with a person who had a PCR-confirmed or clinician-diagnosed case of COVID-19. Each participant in the prospective study had whole blood, serum and a nasopharyngeal or oropharyngeal swab collected by mobile phlebotomists. Participants in the prospective study had the option to provide additional blood draws and questionnaires over a 2-month period. Prospective study blood samples were shipped either frozen or at room temperature before DNA extraction. This specimen belongs to a study of blood T cell repertoires in COVID-19 (dated by TCRdb to between 2020 and 2021). Turning to the overall study: Collaborator samples came from the United States, Italy and Spain and covered acute and convalescent phases of COVID-19. The dataset comprised deeply sampled blood TCRbeta repertoires from subjects exposed to, actively infected with, or recovered from COVID-19. The repertoires were made available in a free public database intended to serve as a resource for research on the immune response to SARS-CoV-2. Where available, HLA class I and class II types were taken from metadata supplied by the sample provider and were not determined by assay-based typing. The prospective study material was composed of cDNA or gDNA derived from T cells, B-cell-depleted T cells, or PBMCs. Samples were obtained from the ongoing ImmuneRACE study (first 160 participants) and from over 1,000 subjects provided by 6 global collaborators. A de-identified subject ID, COVID-19 status, age in years and sex were almost always included in the sample metadata. Study-wide findings and limitations: The quantity of clinical and demographic metadata differed by source and by participant and was supplied without curation.

This receptor was identified in a woman in her 30s who had been exposed to COVID-19. The sample was PBMCs or T cells enriched from blood (not recorded which). The chain links TRBV29-1 with TRBJ2-2; TRBD1 is possibly the D segment (6 matching bases). The sequenced DNA is TGCAGCGTTGGGCAGGGGTCCGCGAACACCGGGGAGCTGTTTTTT. Its coded protein is CSVGQGSANTGELFF.